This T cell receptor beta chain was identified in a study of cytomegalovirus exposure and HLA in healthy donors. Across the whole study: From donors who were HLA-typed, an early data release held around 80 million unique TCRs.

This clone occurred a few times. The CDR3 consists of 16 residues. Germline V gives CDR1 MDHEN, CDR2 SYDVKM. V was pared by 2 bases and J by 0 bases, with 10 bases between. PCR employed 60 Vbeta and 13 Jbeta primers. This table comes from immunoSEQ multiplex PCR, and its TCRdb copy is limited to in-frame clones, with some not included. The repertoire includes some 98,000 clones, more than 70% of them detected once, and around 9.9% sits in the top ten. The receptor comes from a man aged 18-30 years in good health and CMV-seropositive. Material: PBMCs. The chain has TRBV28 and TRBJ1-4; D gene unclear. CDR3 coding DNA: TGTGCCAGCAGTTTAAAAGGACTAGCAACTAATGAAAAACTGTTTTTT. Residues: CASSLKGLATNEKLFF.